This TCR beta chain came from a study of cytomegalovirus exposure and HLA in healthy donors. Study results and caveats: Later analysis found that TCR beta chains associated with HLA were more clonally expanded than other, equally common chains. In vitro, three CMV-associated chains proved specific for CMV antigens. For TCR beta chains, V- and J-gene trimming was later linked to a missense DCLRE1C variant.

The primer mix had 60 Vbeta and 13 Jbeta primers. Only in-frame clones appear in the TCRdb table, and some are missing; sequencing was by immunoSEQ multiplex PCR. The sample consists of roughly 73,000 clones, roughly 74% of them appearing once. Germline V CDR1 and CDR2: MGHRA, YSYEKL. The CDR3 sequence is 18 residues long. V was pared by 6 bases and J by 0 bases, with 23 bases between. Turning to this clone: Its target is unknown.

The sequenced material came from PBMCs. This chain joins TRBV4-1 and TRBJ2-5, with D tentatively TRBD2 (6 bases). The receptor comes from a middle-aged man in good health and CMV-seronegative. CDR3 sequence (DNA): TGCGCCAGCAGACGCGGGGTAATCATCGGTCGGAACCAAGAGACCCAGTACTTC. As protein: CASRRGVIIGRNQETQYF.